The clone carrying this TCR beta chain was counted a few times. Antigen specificity is unknown. The entry originates in a study of T cells in localized non-small cell lung cancer. Study results and limitations: Overall survival was longer when the density of T cells in the blood was higher.

The V segment lost 6 bases and the J segment 2 bases; nucleotides outside the gene matches: 6. Germline V gives CDR1 MNHEY, CDR2 SVGAGI. CDR3 length: 15 residues. Only in-frame clones appear in the TCRdb table, and some are missing; sequencing was by immunoSEQ multiplex PCR. Of more than 15,000 clones detected, 75% to 90% appear once; the ten largest clones hold under 35%. This clonotype was obtained from a female donor of 60 years or more with stage III squamous cell lung carcinoma. Specimen: peripheral blood, collected before any cancer treatment. The chain is built from TRBV6-5 and TRBJ2-2, with 7 bases fitting TRBD2. The CDR3 nucleotides are TGTGCCAGCAGGCGAGCGGGAACTAACACCGGGGAGCTGTTTTTT. The encoded protein is CASRRAGTNTGELFF.